This section outlines one T cell receptor beta chain sequence together with its context. CDR1 SGHDT and CDR2 YYEEEE come from the germline V gene. CDR3 length: 14 residues. Germline trimming cut 2 bases from V and 8 bases from J; bases unmatched to any gene: 3. This specimen belongs to a study of blood T cell repertoires in COVID-19. At the level of the study: Acute and convalescent COVID-19 samples came from the United States, Italy and Spain. Sources were T cells, B-cell-depleted T cells, or PBMCs; the material itself was cDNA or gDNA.

Original analysis: From reference gene primer amplification, estimates of nucleated cell counts were derived. Using immunoSEQ multiplex PCR, the repertoire was profiled, and TCRdb retains in-frame clones only, with some absent. The V and J calls and clone size are taken from that table; D and trimming were inferred from the DNA. The sample includes over 70,000 clones, over 60% seen only once; the top ten take 28%. The V and J genes are TRBV5-6 and TRBJ2-1; 11 bases match TRBD2. What was sequenced was peripheral blood. The receptor comes from a woman aged 80 or older with active or convalescent COVID-19. The CDR3: CASSLLAGVDEQFF. The CDR3 DNA reads TGTGCCAGCAGCTTACTAGCGGGGGTGGATGAGCAGTTCTTC. Complete variable domain (other parts from reference TRBV5-6 and TRBJ2-1): DAGVTQSPTHLIKTRGQQVTLRCSPKSGHDTVSWYQQALGQGPQFIFQYYEEEERQRGNFPDRFSGHQFPNYSSELNVNALLLGDSALYLCASSLLAGVDEQFFGPGTRLTVL.